This T cell receptor beta chain originates from a study of post-analysis software for immune sequencing data (dated by TCRdb to between 2014 and 2017). Broadly, across the study: Recorded disease courses included relapsing-remitting, secondary progressive and progressive-relapsing multiple sclerosis, with some patients lacking subtype annotation. The patient repertoires were set against 10 or so previously published healthy control repertoires from donors whose ages ranged from about 6 to 25 years. A subset of samples was prepared in parallel using single-end sample barcoding, then pooled and co-amplified after Illumina adapter ligation.

On the study overall, not on this receptor specifically: The multiple sclerosis patient group was slightly younger than the control group. Normalized Chao1 diversity was significantly lower in multiple sclerosis patients than controls, suggesting substantial peripheral T-cell clonal expansion. Significantly higher frequencies in patients than in controls were found for five or six TRBV segments, including TRBV5-6, TRBV5-1 and TRBV20-1. Direct clustering with F measure showed strong co-clustering of samples prepared in the same batch, prompting a batch-effect correction.

The table lists this clonotype with a count of one. Its recognized antigen is unknown. Base quality data are lacking; no much larger clone is found one base away. To demonstrate the VDJtools post-analysis software, the study profiled TCR beta repertoires from the peripheral blood of around 13 young patients with multiple sclerosis. The multiple sclerosis patients were children and adolescents between roughly 6 and 17 years of age. Library creation used PCR. TCRdb lists the instrument as Illumina HiSeq 2500. Unique molecular identifiers were incorporated into TCR beta cDNA libraries to reduce PCR and sequencing biases. Some 500,000 cDNA molecules were obtained per 1 to 10 million input T cells, so each molecule approximated one T cell. Patient libraries were prepared and sequenced with the same protocol used for the earlier healthy control dataset. Samples belonging to the same batch were prepared together, multiplexed and sequenced on a shared HiSeq lane. In the authors' own workflow: Raw barcoded reads were processed with MIGEC, and single-read molecular identifier groups were discarded before consensus assembly and CDR3 extraction. Clonotype tables were post-analysed with VDJtools, normalizing diversity by down-sampling all datasets to the smallest sample size. In repertoire overlap clustering, CDR3 amino acid sequences, but not nucleotide sequences, were matched to correct batch-related cross-sample contamination. TCRdb reran the public reads through fastp at Q25 and MiXCR, keeping productive beta chains. Rows matching on CDR3 protein sequence are summarized as one entry with the most common DNA and genes. The V and J calls were not made by the authors but by TCRdb's processing. The sample table shows around 700,000 distinct CDR3 sequences, and roughly three fifths are seen once. About 11% of the sample is taken by the ten largest.

In the germline V gene (reference sequence), CDR1 corresponds to GTSNPN and CDR2 to SVGIG. The CDR3, from cysteine to phenylalanine, totals 16 residues. Only the CDR3 region is kept as DNA, spanning 48 bases read in frame from base 1. V gives up 0 bases and J gives up 0 bases, and the segment between their germline ends measures 14 bases. The receptor was derived from a girl aged 2 to 9 with multiple sclerosis. The rearrangement combines TRBV30 with TRBJ1-1; TRBD1 is a weak D gene call, 5 bases matching. The material sequenced was blood. The nucleotide sequence is TGTGCCTGGAGTGTATGGGCAGGGACTTTGAACACTGAAGCTTTCTTT. It translates to CAWSVWAGTLNTEAFF.